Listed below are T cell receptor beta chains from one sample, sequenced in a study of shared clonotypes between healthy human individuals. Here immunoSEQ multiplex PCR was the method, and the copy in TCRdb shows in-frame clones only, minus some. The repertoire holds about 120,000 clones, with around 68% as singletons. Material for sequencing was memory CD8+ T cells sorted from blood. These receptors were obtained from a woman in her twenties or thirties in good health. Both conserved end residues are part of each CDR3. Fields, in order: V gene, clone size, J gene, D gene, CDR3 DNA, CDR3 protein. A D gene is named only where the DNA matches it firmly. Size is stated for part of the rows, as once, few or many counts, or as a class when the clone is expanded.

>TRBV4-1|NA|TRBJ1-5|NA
TGCGCCAGCAGCCAGATACAGGGAGTCATCAATCAGCCCCAGCATTTT
CASSQIQGVINQPQHF
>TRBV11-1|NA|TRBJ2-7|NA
TGTGCCAGCAGCTCTATCTGGTACGAGCAGTACTTC
CASSSIWYEQYF
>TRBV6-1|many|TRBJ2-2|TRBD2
TGTGCCAGCAGCTTGGCGGGAGACACCGGGGAGCTGTTTTTT
CASSLAGDTGELFF
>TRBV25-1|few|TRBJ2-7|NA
TGTGCCAGCAAAGGGCTCCACTCCTACGAGCAGTACTTC
CASKGLHSYEQYF
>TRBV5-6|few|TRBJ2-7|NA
TGTGCCAGCAGCTTGGGGTTAGGGGGAGTCTACGAGCAGTACTTC
CASSLGLGGVYEQYF
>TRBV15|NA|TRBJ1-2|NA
TGTGCCACCAGCAGAGATTCGGGCACCTATGGCTACACCTTC
CATSRDSGTYGYTF
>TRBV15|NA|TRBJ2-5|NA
TGTGCCACCAGCAGTCTAGGGACGGCCGCGGGGACCCAGTACTTC
CATSSLGTAAGTQYF
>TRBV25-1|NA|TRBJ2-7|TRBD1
TGTGCCAGCAGTAGGACGGAAGACAGGGGGTATGCACTCGAGCAGTACTTC
CASSRTEDRGYALEQYF
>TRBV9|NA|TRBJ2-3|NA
TGTGCCAGCAGCGTAGAGGGATACCAAGGGCACACAGATACGCAGTATTTT
CASSVEGYQGHTDTQYF
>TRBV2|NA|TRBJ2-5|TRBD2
TGTGCCAGCAGTGGATCCCTGGGGCTAGCGGAAGAGACCCAGTACTTC
CASSGSLGLAEETQYF
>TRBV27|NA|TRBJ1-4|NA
TGTGCCAGCAGTTTAAGGACGGAAGGTGAAAAACTGTTTTTT
CASSLRTEGEKLFF
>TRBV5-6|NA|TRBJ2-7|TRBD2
TGTGCCAGCAGCTTGGCCGAGCGGGAGAGCTACGAGCAGTACTTC
CASSLAERESYEQYF
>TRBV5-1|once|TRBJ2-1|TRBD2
TGCGCCAGCAGGAGACTAGCGGGAGAAGTCTACAATGAGCAGTTCTTC
CASRRLAGEVYNEQFF
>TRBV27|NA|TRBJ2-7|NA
TGTGCCAGCAGCCCCCGGCTAGCCTCCTACGAGCAGTACTTC
CASSPRLASYEQYF
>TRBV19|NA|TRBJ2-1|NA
TGTGCCAGTAGTATGGAACAGGGAGCGGGCTCCTACAATGAGCAGTTCTTC
CASSMEQGAGSYNEQFF
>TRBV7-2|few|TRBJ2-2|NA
TGTGCCAGCAGCCCCTACGACGGGGAGCTGTTTTTT
CASSPYDGELFF
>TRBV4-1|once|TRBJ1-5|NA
TGCGCCAGCAGCCAAGATGAAGGGAATCAGCCCCAGCATTTT
CASSQDEGNQPQHF
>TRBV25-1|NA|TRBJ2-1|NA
TGTGCCAGCGGGGATTTTGGATCCTACAATGAGCAGTTCTTC
CASGDFGSYNEQFF
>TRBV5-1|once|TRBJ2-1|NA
TGCGCCAGCACCCACAGGGTCCCAGGGGCTGAGCAGTTCTTC
CASTHRVPGAEQFF
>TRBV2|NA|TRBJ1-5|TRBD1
TGTGCCAGCAGGGACAGGGTTTACCAGCCCCAGCATTTT
CASRDRVYQPQHF
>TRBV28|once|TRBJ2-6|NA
TGTGCCAGCAGCGCAAAGGACTGGTCTGGGGCCAACGTCCTGACTTTC
CASSAKDWSGANVLTF
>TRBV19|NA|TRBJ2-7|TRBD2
TGTGCCAGTAGTATCTCTGGCGGGAGCTCCTACGAGCAGTACTTC
CASSISGGSSYEQYF
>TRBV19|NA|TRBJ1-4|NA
TGTGCCAGTAGTAATGGAATGGGGCATGGTGAACTGTTTTTT
CASSNGMGHGELFF
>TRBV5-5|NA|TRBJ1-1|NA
TGTGCCAGCAGCTTCAGAAAAGGGAACACTGAAGCTTTCTTT
CASSFRKGNTEAFF
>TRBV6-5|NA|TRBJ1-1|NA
TGTGCCAGCAGTACCGGTGGGGGTGGGCACACTGAAGCTTTCTTT
CASSTGGGGHTEAFF
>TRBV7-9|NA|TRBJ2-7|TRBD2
TGTGCCAGCAGCTCTAGCGGGCGCCTACCCTACGAGCAGTACTTC
CASSSSGRLPYEQYF
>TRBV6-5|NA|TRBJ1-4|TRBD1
TGTGCCAGCAGTTCTGCCTCCGGGACAGGGGGTCGAAAACTGTTTTTT
CASSSASGTGGRKLFF
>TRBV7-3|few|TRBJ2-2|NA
TGTGCCAGCAGCTCGTTTACGAACACCGGGGAGCTGTTTTTT
CASSSFTNTGELFF
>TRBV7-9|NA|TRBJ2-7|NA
TGTGCCAGCAGCTTTGTACAGGGCCTCTACGAGCAGTACTTC
CASSFVQGLYEQYF
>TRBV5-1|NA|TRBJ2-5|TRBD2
TGCGCCAGCAGCAGGCGGGAGATTGTGTACTTC
CASSRREIVYF
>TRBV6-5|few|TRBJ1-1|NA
TGTGCCAGCGGTGAACTCATGAACACTGAAGCTTTCTTT
CASGELMNTEAFF
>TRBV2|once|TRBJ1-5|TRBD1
TGTGCCAGCAGGGGGCCCTACAGGGGGGAAGATCAGCCCCAGCATTTT
CASRGPYRGEDQPQHF
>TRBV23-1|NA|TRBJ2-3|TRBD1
TGCGCCAGCAGTCAAATTCTGGTTCTCGGGGACAGGGAAGATACGCAGTATTTT
CASSQILVLGDREDTQYF
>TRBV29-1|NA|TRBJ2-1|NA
TGCAGCGTTGAAGGTTTGTATCGCGGAGGGCGAACCGGAGGTGGAAGGTTCTTC
CSVEGLYRGGRTGGGRFF
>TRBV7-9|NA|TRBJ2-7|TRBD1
TGTGCCAGCAGCTCTAGTCCCGGGACAGGGATGCGGACCTACGAGCAGTACTTC
CASSSSPGTGMRTYEQYF
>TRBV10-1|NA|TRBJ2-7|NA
TGCGCCAGCACCCCTTCGGTCCAACAAATTTACGAGCAGTACTTC
CASTPSVQQIYEQYF
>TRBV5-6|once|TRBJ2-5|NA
TGTGCCAGCAGCCCCGGGCAGGGCGGCCCCCGGGAGACCCAGTACTTC
CASSPGQGGPRETQYF
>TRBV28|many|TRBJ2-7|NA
TGTGCCAGCAGTTTATCCCTAGCTAGTACCTACGAGCAGTACTTC
CASSLSLASTYEQYF
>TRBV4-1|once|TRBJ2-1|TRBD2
TGCGCCAGCAGCCCAGAGGGACTAGCGGAAAGCTCCTACAATGAGCAGTTCTTC
CASSPEGLAESSYNEQFF
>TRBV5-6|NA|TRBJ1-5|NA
TGTGCCAGCAGTCGTGGAGGGGCCGGGGTCAATCAGCCCCAGCATTTT
CASSRGGAGVNQPQHF
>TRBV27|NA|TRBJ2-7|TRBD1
TGTGCCAGCAACCGAATCAGGACAGGGGGCGCCGAGTCCTACGAGCAGTACTTC
CASNRIRTGGAESYEQYF
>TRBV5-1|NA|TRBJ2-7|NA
TGCGCCAGCAGCTATGCTTCGGCAGGGGGGTACGAGCAGTACTTC
CASSYASAGGYEQYF
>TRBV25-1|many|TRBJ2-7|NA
TGTGCCAGCAGTGATCGCTACGAGCAGTACTTC
CASSDRYEQYF
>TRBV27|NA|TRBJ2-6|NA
TGTGCCAGCAGTTTCCTAGGGGCCTCTGGGGCCAACGTCCTGACTTTC
CASSFLGASGANVLTF
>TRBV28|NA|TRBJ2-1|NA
TGTGCCAGCAGTTTATACAAGGTGTCGCGGCTAGGGCAGTTCTTC
CASSLYKVSRLGQFF